This TCR beta chain appears in the sequencing data of a study of blood T cell repertoires in COVID-19. Study-level information: Italy, Spain and the United States were the sources of the convalescent and acute COVID-19 samples. Nucleic acid was either cDNA or gDNA, and it came from T cells, B-cell-depleted T cells, or PBMCs.

The CDR3 loop spans 14 amino acids. Trimming cost V 6 bases and J 3 bases, with 15 bases left between them. From germline, CDR1 is LGHDT and CDR2 YNNKEL (reference sequence). This clone showed up just a few times. Original processing methods: Researchers report that nucleated cell counts were estimated from reference gene primer amplification. Generated by immunoSEQ multiplex PCR, the TCRdb table keeps only in-frame clones and is missing some. V, J and clone size are taken as reported in that table, and D and trimming were inferred from the DNA itself. Of approximately 55,000 clones listed, around four fifths are singletons.

This sequence originates from a man younger than 45 with COVID-19, enrolled during active disease. What was sequenced was peripheral blood. V gene TRBV3-1 (or the pseudogene TRBV3-2) combines with J gene TRBJ2-7, with D possibly being TRBD1 (5 bases). The CDR3 DNA reads as TGTGCCAGCAGTCCAGGGCACACCTACTACGAGCAGTACTTC. It codes for CASSPGHTYYEQYF.